This TCR beta chain originates from a study of cytomegalovirus exposure and HLA in healthy donors. The study's findings and limits: There were under 200 TCR beta chains listed as cytomegalovirus-associated.

PCR amplification relied on 60 Vbeta primers (plus 13 Jbeta primers). Assay used: immunoSEQ multiplex PCR; TCRdb lists only in-frame clones, some missing. This table has some 170,000 clones, approximately 70% appearing once. This clone was detected only a few times. The antigen is not known. J was trimmed by 4 bases and V by 6 bases; bases with no gene match: 8. The germline gives CDR1 MNHEY, CDR2 SVGAGI. The CDR3 spans 14 residues. V usage is TRBV6-5 and J usage is TRBJ2-7; TRBD1 matches 8 bases. The sequence came from a human donor in good health. The sample comprised PBMCs. CDR3 nucleotide sequence: TGTGCCAGCAGCCCGTCCCGGGACAGGTACGAGCAGTACTTC. Residues: CASSPSRDRYEQYF.